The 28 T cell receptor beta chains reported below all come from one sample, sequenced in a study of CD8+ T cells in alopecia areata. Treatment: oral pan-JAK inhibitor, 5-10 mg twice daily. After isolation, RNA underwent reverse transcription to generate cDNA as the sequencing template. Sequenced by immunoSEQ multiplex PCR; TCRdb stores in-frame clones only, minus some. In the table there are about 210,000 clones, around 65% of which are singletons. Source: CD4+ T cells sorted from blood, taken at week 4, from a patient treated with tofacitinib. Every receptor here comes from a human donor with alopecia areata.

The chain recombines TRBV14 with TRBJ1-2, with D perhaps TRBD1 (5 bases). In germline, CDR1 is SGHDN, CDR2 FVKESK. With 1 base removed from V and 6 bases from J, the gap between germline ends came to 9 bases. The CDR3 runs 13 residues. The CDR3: CASSQGWGHGYTF. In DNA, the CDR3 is TGTGCCAGCAGCCAAGGTTGGGGCCATGGCTACACCTTC.

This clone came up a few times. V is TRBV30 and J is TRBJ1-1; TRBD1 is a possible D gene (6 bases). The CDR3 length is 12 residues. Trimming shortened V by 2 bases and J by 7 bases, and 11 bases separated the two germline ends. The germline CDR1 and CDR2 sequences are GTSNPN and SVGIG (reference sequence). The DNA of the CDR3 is TGTGCCTGGAGTAGGGACACCGTTGAAGCTTTCTTT. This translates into CAWSRDTVEAFF.

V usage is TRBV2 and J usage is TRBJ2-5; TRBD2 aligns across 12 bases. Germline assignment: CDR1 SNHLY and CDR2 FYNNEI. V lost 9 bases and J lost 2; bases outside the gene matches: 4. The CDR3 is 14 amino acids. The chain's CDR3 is CASKTSGGQETQYF. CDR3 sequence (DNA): TGTGCCAGTAAGACTAGCGGGGGTCAAGAGACCCAGTACTTC.

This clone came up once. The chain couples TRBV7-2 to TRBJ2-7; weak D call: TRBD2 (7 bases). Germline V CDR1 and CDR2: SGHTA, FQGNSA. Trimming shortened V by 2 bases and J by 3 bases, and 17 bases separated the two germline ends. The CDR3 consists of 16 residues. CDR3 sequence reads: CASSLNRAGDIYEQYF. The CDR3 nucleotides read TGTGCCAGCAGCTTAAACCGGGCGGGGGACATCTACGAGCAGTACTTC.

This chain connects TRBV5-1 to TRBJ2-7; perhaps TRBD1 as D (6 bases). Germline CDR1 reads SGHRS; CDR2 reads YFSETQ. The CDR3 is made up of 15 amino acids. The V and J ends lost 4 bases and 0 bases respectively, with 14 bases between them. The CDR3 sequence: CASSLGQTSSYEQYF. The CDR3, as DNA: TGCGCCAGCAGCCTCGGACAGACGAGCTCCTACGAGCAGTACTTC. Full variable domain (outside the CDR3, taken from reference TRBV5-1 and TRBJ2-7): KAGVTQTPRYLIKTRGQQVTLSCSPISGHRSVSWYQQTPGQGLQFLFEYFSETQRNKGNFPGRFSGRQFSNSRSEMNVSTLELGDSALYLCASSLGQTSSYEQYFGPGTRLTVT.

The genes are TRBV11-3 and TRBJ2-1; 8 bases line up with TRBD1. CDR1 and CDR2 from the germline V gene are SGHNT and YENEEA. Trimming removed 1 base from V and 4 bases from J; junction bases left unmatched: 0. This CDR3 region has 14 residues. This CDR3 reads CASSLGTGYNEQFF. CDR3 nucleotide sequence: TGTGCCAGCAGCTTAGGGACAGGGTACAATGAGCAGTTCTTC.

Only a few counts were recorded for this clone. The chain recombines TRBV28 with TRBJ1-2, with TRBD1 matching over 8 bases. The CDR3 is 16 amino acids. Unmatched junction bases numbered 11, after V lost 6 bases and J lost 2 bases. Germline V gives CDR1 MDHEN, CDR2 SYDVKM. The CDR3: CASSSSGQGTNYGYTF. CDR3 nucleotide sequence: TGTGCCAGCAGCTCCTCCGGACAGGGAACGAACTATGGCTACACCTTC.

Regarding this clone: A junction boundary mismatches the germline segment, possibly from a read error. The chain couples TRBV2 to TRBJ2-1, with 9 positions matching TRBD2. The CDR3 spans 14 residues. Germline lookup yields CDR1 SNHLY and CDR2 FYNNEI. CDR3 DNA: TGTGCCAGCAGTGAAGCGCTCGGCGGGGGGGCCGGGATCTTC. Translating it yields CASSEALGGGAGIF.

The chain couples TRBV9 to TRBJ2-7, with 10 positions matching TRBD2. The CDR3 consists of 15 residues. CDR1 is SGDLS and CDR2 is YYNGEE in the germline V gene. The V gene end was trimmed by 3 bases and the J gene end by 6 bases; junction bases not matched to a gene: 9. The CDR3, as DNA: TGTGCCAGCAGCGCAACCGGACAGCGGGGGGGCGAGCAGTACTTC. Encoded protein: CASSATGQRGGEQYF.

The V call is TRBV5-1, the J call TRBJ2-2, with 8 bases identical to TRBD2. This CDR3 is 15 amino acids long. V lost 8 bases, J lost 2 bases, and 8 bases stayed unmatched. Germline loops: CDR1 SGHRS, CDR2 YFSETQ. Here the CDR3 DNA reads TGCGCCAGTTCTCCGGGACTAGGAAACACCGGGGAGCTGTTTTTT. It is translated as CASSPGLGNTGELFF.

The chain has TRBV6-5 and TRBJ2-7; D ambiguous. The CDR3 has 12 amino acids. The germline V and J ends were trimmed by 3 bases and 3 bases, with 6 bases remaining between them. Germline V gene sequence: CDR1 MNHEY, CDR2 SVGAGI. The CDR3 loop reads CASSYWGYEQYF. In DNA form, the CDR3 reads TGTGCCAGCAGTTATTGGGGCTACGAGCAGTACTTC.

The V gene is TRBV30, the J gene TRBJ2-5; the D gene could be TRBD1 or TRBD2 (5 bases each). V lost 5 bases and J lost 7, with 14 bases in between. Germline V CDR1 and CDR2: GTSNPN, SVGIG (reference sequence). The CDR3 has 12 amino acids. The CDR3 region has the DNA TGTGCCTGGGCCGGGACCCCGGTGACCCAGTACTTC. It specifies CAWAGTPVTQYF.

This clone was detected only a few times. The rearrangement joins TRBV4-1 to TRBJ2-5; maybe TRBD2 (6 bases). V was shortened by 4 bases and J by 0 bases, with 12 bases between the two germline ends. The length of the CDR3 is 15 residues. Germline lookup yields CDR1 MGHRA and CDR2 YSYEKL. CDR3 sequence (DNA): TGCGCCAGCAGCCGCTTACCGGGGGACCAAGAGACCCAGTACTTC. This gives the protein CASSRLPGDQETQYF.

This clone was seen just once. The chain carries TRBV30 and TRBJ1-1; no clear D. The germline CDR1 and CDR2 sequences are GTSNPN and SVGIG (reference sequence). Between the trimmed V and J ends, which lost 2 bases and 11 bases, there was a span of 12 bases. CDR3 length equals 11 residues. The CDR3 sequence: CAWSRRENAFF. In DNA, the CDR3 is TGTGCCTGGAGTCGTAGGGAGAATGCTTTCTTT.

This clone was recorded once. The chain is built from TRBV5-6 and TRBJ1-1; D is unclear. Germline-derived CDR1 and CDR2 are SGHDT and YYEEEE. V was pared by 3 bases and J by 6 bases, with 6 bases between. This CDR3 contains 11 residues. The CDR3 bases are TGTGCCAGCAGCTGGGGTCCTGAAGCTTTCTTT. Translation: CASSWGPEAFF.

The CDR3 is CASRPTEQGGYTF. CDR3 bases: TGCGCCAGCAGACCCACAGAACAGGGGGGCTACACCTTC. The chain couples TRBV5-1 to TRBJ1-2; 7 bases fit TRBD1. Germline CDR1 reads SGHRS; CDR2 reads YFSETQ. This CDR3 has 13 residues. V lost 5 bases, J lost 8 bases, and 9 bases stayed unmatched.

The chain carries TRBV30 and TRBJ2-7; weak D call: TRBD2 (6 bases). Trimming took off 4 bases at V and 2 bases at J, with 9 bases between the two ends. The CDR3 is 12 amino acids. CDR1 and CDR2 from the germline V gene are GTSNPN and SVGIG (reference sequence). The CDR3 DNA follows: TGTGCCTGGACCACGGGGGCCTACGAGCAGTACTTC. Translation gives CAWTTGAYEQYF.

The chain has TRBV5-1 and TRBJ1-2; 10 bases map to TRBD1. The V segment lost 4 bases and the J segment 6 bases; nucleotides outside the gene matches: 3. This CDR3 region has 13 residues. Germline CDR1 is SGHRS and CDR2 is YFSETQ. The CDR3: CASSTGTGDGYTF. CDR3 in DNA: TGCGCCAGCAGCACCGGGACAGGGGATGGCTACACCTTC.

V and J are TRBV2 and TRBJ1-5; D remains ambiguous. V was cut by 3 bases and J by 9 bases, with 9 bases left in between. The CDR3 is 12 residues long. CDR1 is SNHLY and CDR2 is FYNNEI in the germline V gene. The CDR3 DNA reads TGTGCCAGCAGTGACAGATTGCGGCCCCAGCATTTT. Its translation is CASSDRLRPQHF.

CDR3 in DNA: TGTGCCAGCAGTTCGCCGACTAGCGGAGGACCAGATACGCAGTATTTT. This translates into CASSSPTSGGPDTQYF. This sequence joins TRBV6-5 and TRBJ2-3, with TRBD2 matching over 9 bases. Germline V CDR1 and CDR2: MNHEY, SVGAGI. J was trimmed by 4 bases and V by 4 bases; bases with no gene match: 9. The CDR3 contains 16 residues.

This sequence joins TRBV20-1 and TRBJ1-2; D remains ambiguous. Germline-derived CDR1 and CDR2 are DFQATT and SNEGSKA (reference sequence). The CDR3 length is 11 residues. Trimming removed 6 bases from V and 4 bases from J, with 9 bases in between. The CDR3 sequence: CSAERSYGYTF. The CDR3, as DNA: TGCAGTGCAGAGAGGTCCTATGGCTACACCTTC.

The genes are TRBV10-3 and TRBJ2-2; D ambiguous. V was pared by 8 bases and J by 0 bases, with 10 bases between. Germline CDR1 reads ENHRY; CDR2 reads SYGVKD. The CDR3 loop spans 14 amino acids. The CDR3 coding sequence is TGTGCCATCTCCTTAGGCGCGAACACCGGGGAGCTGTTTTTT. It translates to CAISLGANTGELFF.

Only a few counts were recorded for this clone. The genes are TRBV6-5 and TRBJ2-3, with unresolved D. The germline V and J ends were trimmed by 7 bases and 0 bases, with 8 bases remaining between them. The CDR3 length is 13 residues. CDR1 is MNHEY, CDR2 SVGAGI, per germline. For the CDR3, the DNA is TGTGCCAGCAAGGCTGAAAGCACAGATACGCAGTATTTT. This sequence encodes CASKAESTDTQYF.

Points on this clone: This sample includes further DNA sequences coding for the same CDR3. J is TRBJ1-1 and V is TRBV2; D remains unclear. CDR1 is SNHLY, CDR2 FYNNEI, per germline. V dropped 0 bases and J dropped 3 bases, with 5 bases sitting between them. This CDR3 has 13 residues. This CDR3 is CASSEAGYTEAFF. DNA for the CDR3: TGTGCCAGCAGTGAAGCAGGTTACACTGAAGCTTTCTTT.

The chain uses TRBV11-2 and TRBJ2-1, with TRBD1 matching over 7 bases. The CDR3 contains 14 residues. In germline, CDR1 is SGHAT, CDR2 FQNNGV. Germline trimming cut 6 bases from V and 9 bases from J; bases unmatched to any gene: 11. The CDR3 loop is CASRSTGVYGEQFF. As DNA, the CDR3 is TGTGCCAGCAGATCAACAGGGGTATACGGTGAGCAGTTCTTC. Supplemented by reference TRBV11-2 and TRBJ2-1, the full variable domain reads EAGVAQSPRYKIIEKRQSVAFWCNPISGHATLYWYQQILGQGPKLLIQFQNNGVVDDSQLPKDRFSAERLKGVDSTLKIQPAKLEDSAVYLCASRSTGVYGEQFFGPGTRLTVL.

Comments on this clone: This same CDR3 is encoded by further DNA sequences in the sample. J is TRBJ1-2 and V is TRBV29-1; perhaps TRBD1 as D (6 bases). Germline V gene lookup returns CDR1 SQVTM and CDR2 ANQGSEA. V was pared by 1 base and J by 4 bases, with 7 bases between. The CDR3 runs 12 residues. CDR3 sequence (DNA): TGCAGCGTTGAAGGGACAGTCTATGGCTACACCTTC. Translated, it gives CSVEGTVYGYTF.

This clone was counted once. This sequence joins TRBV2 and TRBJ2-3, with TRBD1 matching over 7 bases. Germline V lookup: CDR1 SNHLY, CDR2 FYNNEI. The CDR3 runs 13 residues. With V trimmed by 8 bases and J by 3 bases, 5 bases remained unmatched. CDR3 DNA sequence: TGTGCCAGCGACAGGGAATTGACAGATACGCAGTATTTT. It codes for CASDRELTDTQYF. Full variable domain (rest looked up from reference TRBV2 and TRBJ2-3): EPEVTQTPSHQVTQMGQEVILRCVPISNHLYFYWYRQILGQKVEFLVSFYNNEISEKSEIFDDQFSVERPDGSNFTLKIRSTKLEDSAMYFCASDRELTDTQYFGPGTRLTVL.

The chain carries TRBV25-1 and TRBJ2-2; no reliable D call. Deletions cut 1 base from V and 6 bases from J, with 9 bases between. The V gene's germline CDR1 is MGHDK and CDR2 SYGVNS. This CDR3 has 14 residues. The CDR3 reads CASSESMGAGELFF. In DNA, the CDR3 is TGTGCCAGCAGTGAATCTATGGGTGCCGGGGAGCTGTTTTTT.